The source of this T cell receptor beta chain is a study of spatial heterogeneity in lung cancer. On each TCR cDNA molecule, a unique molecular identifier was present. Each CDR3 protein gets one entry after TCRdb re-called the 5' RACE reads with MiXCR. The sample includes about 120,000 distinct CDR3 sequences, 9% to 15% of them seen just once. This clonotype was detected ten times or more. Looked up from germline, CDR1 is MNHEY and CDR2 is SMNVEV (reference sequence). The CDR3 contains 12 residues. The V and J ends lost 5 bases and 7 bases respectively, with 9 bases between them. Time point reported: blood at routine non-recurrence follow-up after resection. Sequencing was performed on whole RNA extracted from tumor and nontumor lung tissue, or from frozen PBMC, and the material was left unsorted.

The chain combines TRBV27 with TRBJ2-1; D unresolved. This receptor was identified in a male donor with early-stage non-small cell lung cancer. This specimen consisted of PBMCs, obtained at follow-up. The CDR3: CASSMGNNEQFF. DNA of the CDR3: TGTGCCAGCAGTATGGGAAATAATGAGCAGTTCTTC.